The 25 T cell receptor beta chains given below trace back to one sample, sequenced in a study of blood T cell repertoires in COVID-19. The method was immunoSEQ multiplex PCR; TCRdb's version includes in-frame clones alone and lacks a portion of them. The sample lists hundreds of thousands of clones, 70% to 90% occurring once. The specimen was peripheral blood. Source of these receptors: a man aged 18 to 29 with active or convalescent COVID-19.

J is TRBJ1-1 and V is TRBV10-2, with 9 bases lining up with TRBD1. Germline V CDR1 and CDR2: WSHSY, SAAADI. The CDR3 sequence is 13 residues long. Trimming at V came to 5 bases and at J to 4 bases, leaving 2 bases not matched to a gene. The CDR3 is CASSQTGGTEAFF. For the CDR3, the DNA is TGCGCCAGCAGTCAGACAGGGGGCACTGAAGCTTTCTTT.

The chain carries TRBV7-2 and TRBJ1-2; 9 bases align to TRBD1. The CDR3 runs 15 residues. V shed 4 bases and J 5 bases; nucleotides not matched to a gene: 8. The germline gives CDR1 SGHTA, CDR2 FQGNSA. CDR3 nucleotides: TGTGCCAGCAGCTCCAACACAGGGGGCGCATATGGCTACACCTTC. It encodes CASSSNTGGAYGYTF.

The chain employs TRBV15 and TRBJ2-3, with 7 nucleotides matching TRBD2. The ends lost 0 bases at V and 2 bases at J; junction bases unmatched: 14. Germline lookup yields CDR1 LNHNV and CDR2 YYDKDF (reference sequence). CDR3 length: 19 residues. The CDR3 here is CATSREKRASGRYTDTQYF. The CDR3 coding sequence is TGTGCCACCAGCAGAGAGAAAAGGGCTAGCGGACGGTACACAGATACGCAGTATTTT. The variable domain in full, with the rest retrieved from reference TRBV15 and TRBJ2-3, is DAMVIQNPRYQVTQFGKPVTLSCSQTLNHNVMYWYQQKSSQAPKLLFHYYDKDFNNEADTPDNFQSRRPNTSFCFLDIRSPGLGDTAMYLCATSREKRASGRYTDTQYFGPGTRLTVL.

This clone was seen a few times. The rearrangement uses TRBV30 and TRBJ1-5; no firm D call. V lost 2 bases to trimming and J lost 2 bases, with 13 bases between them. Germline V lookup: CDR1 GTSNPN, CDR2 SVGIG (reference sequence). This CDR3 is 15 amino acids long. The CDR3 DNA is TGTGCCTGGAGTTGGACGGGGATGGGCAATCAGCCCCAGCATTTT. Translated, it gives CAWSWTGMGNQPQHF.

The chain joins TRBV27 to TRBJ2-7; 7 positions agree with TRBD1. The CDR3 contains 14 residues. Germline V CDR1 and CDR2: MNHEY, SMNVEV (reference sequence). J was trimmed by 2 bases and V by 6 bases; bases with no gene match: 7. CDR3 residues: CASSPIDRAYEQYF. The CDR3 coding sequence is TGTGCCAGCAGCCCGATCGACAGGGCCTACGAGCAGTACTTC.

The V gene is TRBV9, the J gene TRBJ1-6; D remains ambiguous. Trimming stripped 2 bases from V and 7 bases from J, with 10 bases between. Per germline, CDR1 SGDLS and CDR2 YYNGEE. The CDR3 loop spans 14 amino acids. CDR3 sequence reads: CASSVQSENSPLHF. CDR3 sequence (DNA): TGTGCCAGCAGCGTCCAATCCGAGAATTCACCCCTCCACTTT.

This sequence joins TRBV9 and TRBJ2-2; the D is unclear. In germline, CDR1 is SGDLS, CDR2 YYNGEE. V was pared by 2 bases and J by 6 bases, with 17 bases between. The CDR3 contains 16 residues. CDR3 sequence: CASSVDLELFAGELFF. CDR3 DNA: TGTGCCAGCAGCGTTGACCTAGAGCTTTTCGCCGGGGAGCTGTTTTTT.

This clone has a handful of counts. The V gene is TRBV7-6, the J gene TRBJ1-2; TRBD1 might be the D (6 bases). Looked up from germline, CDR1 is SGHVS and CDR2 is FNYEAQ. This CDR3 is 12 amino acids long. The V end lost 4 bases, the J end lost 4 bases, and 7 bases lay between the germline ends. CDR3 loop: CASSSQGYGYTF. The CDR3 DNA reads as TGTGCCAGCAGCTCACAGGGCTATGGCTACACCTTC.

The rearrangement links TRBV28 to TRBJ1-1; tentatively, D is TRBD1 (6 bases). This CDR3 contains 16 residues. The ends were cut back, 2 bases at V and 1 base at J, with 14 bases in the middle. CDR1 and CDR2 from the germline V gene are MDHEN and SYDVKM. CDR3 sequence: CASSLVGQGWNTEAFF. In nucleotides, the CDR3 is TGTGCCAGCAGTTTAGTGGGCCAGGGGTGGAACACTGAAGCTTTCTTT.

This sequence joins TRBV6-2 or TRBV6-3 and TRBJ2-2; 11 positions agree with TRBD1. The length of the CDR3 is 17 residues. Germline V gene lookup returns CDR1 MNHEY and CDR2 SVGEGT. Trimming at V came to 2 bases and at J to 3 bases, leaving 5 bases not matched to a gene. The CDR3 spells CASSYAPGQGDTGELFF. The CDR3, as DNA: TGTGCCAGCAGTTACGCTCCGGGACAGGGGGACACCGGGGAGCTGTTTTTT.

DNA of the CDR3: TGTGCCAGCAGTAGACAGGGGAGCTCTGGAAACACCATATATTTT. Its translation: CASSRQGSSGNTIYF. This chain connects TRBV28 to TRBJ1-3; TRBD1 matches at 8 bases. The CDR3 length is 15 residues. Unmatched junction bases numbered 3, after V lost 5 bases and J lost 0 bases. Germline V CDR1 and CDR2: MDHEN, SYDVKM.

The chain uses TRBV2 and TRBJ2-7; D is unclear. V dropped 0 bases and J dropped 1 base, with 7 bases sitting between them. This CDR3 region has 14 residues. Germline V gives CDR1 SNHLY, CDR2 FYNNEI. Here the CDR3 reads CASSEAYRSYEQYF. The DNA of the CDR3 is TGTGCCAGCAGTGAAGCATACAGATCCTACGAGCAGTACTTC.

V and J are TRBV11-2 and TRBJ2-5; 7 nucleotides match TRBD2. With V trimmed by 10 bases and J by 4 bases, 9 bases remained unmatched. CDR3 size: 13 residues. Germline loops: CDR1 SGHAT, CDR2 FQNNGV. The DNA of the CDR3 is TGTGCCACTAAGCGGGGTAGTGGAGAGACCCAGTACTTC. It yields the protein CATKRGSGETQYF.

The V and J genes are TRBV15 and TRBJ2-5; 13 nucleotides line up with TRBD2. V was clipped by 1 base and J by 7 bases; unmatched bases: 6. Per germline, CDR1 LNHNV and CDR2 YYDKDF (reference sequence). There are 16 residues in the CDR3. The CDR3 sequence is CATSRGLAGGMGTQYF. The CDR3 nucleotides read TGTGCCACCAGCAGAGGACTAGCGGGGGGTATGGGGACCCAGTACTTC.

This sequence joins TRBV9 and TRBJ1-6; D is perhaps TRBD1 (5 bases). This CDR3 region has 14 residues. Germline assignment: CDR1 SGDLS and CDR2 YYNGEE. Between the trimmed V and J ends, which lost 5 bases and 8 bases, there was a span of 14 bases. CDR3 sequence: CASSYNARDSPLHF. The CDR3 coding sequence is TGTGCCAGCAGTTACAATGCCAGGGATTCACCCCTCCACTTT.

V is TRBV5-4 and J is TRBJ1-2; D is perhaps TRBD1 (5 bases). The germline V gene has CDR1 SGHNT and CDR2 YYREEE (reference sequence). This CDR3 contains 14 residues. The V gene lost 4 bases and the J gene lost 5 bases, with 15 bases spanning the gap. CDR3 nucleotide sequence: TGTGCCAGCAGCCAGGGCGACAGAGGATATGGCTACACCTTC. Amino acids: CASSQGDRGYGYTF.

The chain joins TRBV7-9 to TRBJ2-4; a possible D gene is TRBD1 (5 bases). CDR1 and CDR2 (germline): SEHNR, FQNEAQ (reference sequence). The CDR3 totals 16 residues. V was cut by 0 bases and J by 0 bases, with 9 bases left in between. The CDR3 spells CASSLAGRVAKNIQYF. For the CDR3, the DNA is TGTGCCAGCAGCTTAGCGGGCAGGGTAGCCAAAAACATTCAGTACTTC.

Remarks on this clone: With a much larger clone just one base away, this may be a read error. The sample contains more than one DNA sequence encoding this CDR3. The chain has TRBV5-4 and TRBJ1-1; 8 bases align to TRBD1. The CDR3 is 13 amino acids. After removal of 5 bases from V and 2 bases from J, the junction contained 2 bases not matched to a gene. CDR1 SGHNT and CDR2 YYREEE come from the germline V gene (reference sequence). The chain's CDR3 is CASSPGGNTEAFF. CDR3 nucleotide sequence: TGTGCCAGCAGTCCAGGGGGCAACACTGAAGCTTTCTTT.

The chain links TRBV6-5 to TRBJ1-6; D is undetermined. Germline loops: CDR1 MNHEY, CDR2 SVGAGI. V lost 2 bases, J lost 8 bases, and 4 bases lay in between. This CDR3 has 12 residues. The CDR3, as DNA: TGTGCCAGCAGTTACACACATTCACCCCTCCACTTT. It yields the protein CASSYTHSPLHF.

This clone was seen a handful of times. The same CDR3 can be traced to other DNA sequences in this sample. This sequence joins TRBV27 and TRBJ2-7; tentatively, D is TRBD2 (5 bases). From germline, CDR1 is MNHEY and CDR2 SMNVEV (reference sequence). The CDR3 totals 13 residues. V lost 6 bases and J lost 0, with 9 bases in between. The CDR3 spells CASSTGISYEQYF. The CDR3 DNA reads as TGTGCCAGCAGCACGGGAATCTCCTACGAGCAGTACTTC.

The chain carries TRBV4-3 and TRBJ2-3; TRBD2 agrees at 9 bases. Germline V lookup: CDR1 LGHNA, CDR2 YSLEER. V shed 2 bases, J shed 1 base, and the junction held 19 bases outside the gene matches. This CDR3 comprises 21 residues. The CDR3 reads CASSQLERGREGATGTDTQYF. CDR3 in DNA: TGCGCCAGCAGCCAACTTGAAAGGGGGCGGGAGGGGGCGACTGGCACAGATACGCAGTATTTT.

The genes are TRBV29-1 and TRBJ1-5, with 10 bases identical to TRBD1. The CDR3 loop spans 17 amino acids. Germline-derived CDR1 and CDR2 are SQVTM and ANQGSEA. Trimming removed 7 bases from V and 0 bases from J; junction bases left unmatched: 12. DNA of the CDR3: TGCAGCGCCCCTCGGGACAGGGGACCGTATAGCAATCAGCCCCAGCATTTT. It specifies CSAPRDRGPYSNQPQHF.

The chain is built from TRBV30 and TRBJ2-5, with 8 nucleotides matching TRBD2. CDR3 length: 16 amino acids. J gave up 5 bases and V 2 bases, and 13 bases lay outside the gene matches. Germline V gene sequence: CDR1 GTSNPN, CDR2 SVGIG (reference sequence). In DNA form, the CDR3 reads TGTGCCTGGAGTACAACCCGGGGGGGCCTTGGGGAGACCCAGTACTTC. Protein product: CAWSTTRGGLGETQYF. The variable domain in full, completed from reference TRBV30 and TRBJ2-5, reads SQTIHQWPATLVQPVGSPLSLECTVEGTSNPNLYWYRQAAGRGLQLLFYSVGIGQISSEVPQNLSASRPQDRQFILSSKKLLLSDSGFYLCAWSTTRGGLGETQYFGPGTRLLVL.

CDR3 sequence reads: CASSIYVTGAEAFF. As DNA, the CDR3 is TGTGCCAGTAGTATTTACGTCACAGGGGCTGAAGCTTTCTTT. The chain is built from TRBV19 and TRBJ1-1; 7 positions match TRBD1. The CDR3 consists of 14 residues. Germline lookup yields CDR1 LNHDA and CDR2 SQIVND (reference sequence). V lost 3 bases and J lost 6; bases outside the gene matches: 7.

This chain uses TRBV28 with TRBJ1-1; TRBD1 matches at 8 bases. The J segment lost 8 bases and the V segment lost 0 bases, leaving 14 bases of the junction unmatched. CDR1 and CDR2 (germline): MDHEN, SYDVKM. The CDR3 length is 17 residues. CDR3 sequence: CASSLWGTGGLSHEAFF. The CDR3 DNA reads as TGTGCCAGCAGTTTATGGGGTACAGGGGGGCTATCCCACGAAGCTTTCTTT.